One TCR beta chain is described in this entry. This entry is derived from a study of blood T cell repertoires in COVID-19. The overall study: COVID-19 samples collected from the United States, Italy and Spain covered acute and convalescent phases. The analysed material was cDNA or gDNA that came from T cells, B-cell-depleted T cells, or PBMCs.

In the original analysis: Estimation of nucleated cell counts relied on the amplification of reference gene primers. Method: immunoSEQ multiplex PCR; TCRdb's copy keeps in-frame clones and lacks some. V, J and clone size were drawn from that table, and D and trimming were deduced from the DNA. This repertoire shows around 58,000 clones, around four fifths found once; its top ten account for roughly 5.2%. This CDR3 region has 14 residues. Germline CDR1 is SEHNR and CDR2 is FQNEAQ (reference sequence). V lost 1 base and J lost 3, with 9 bases in between. The material sequenced was peripheral blood. The chain links TRBV7-9 to TRBJ2-5; no clear D gene. This receptor was taken from a human donor in a cohort sampled during active COVID-19. The CDR3 nucleotides read TGTGCCAGCAGCTTAGTGGGCCGAAAAGAGACCCAGTACTTC. Residues: CASSLVGRKETQYF.